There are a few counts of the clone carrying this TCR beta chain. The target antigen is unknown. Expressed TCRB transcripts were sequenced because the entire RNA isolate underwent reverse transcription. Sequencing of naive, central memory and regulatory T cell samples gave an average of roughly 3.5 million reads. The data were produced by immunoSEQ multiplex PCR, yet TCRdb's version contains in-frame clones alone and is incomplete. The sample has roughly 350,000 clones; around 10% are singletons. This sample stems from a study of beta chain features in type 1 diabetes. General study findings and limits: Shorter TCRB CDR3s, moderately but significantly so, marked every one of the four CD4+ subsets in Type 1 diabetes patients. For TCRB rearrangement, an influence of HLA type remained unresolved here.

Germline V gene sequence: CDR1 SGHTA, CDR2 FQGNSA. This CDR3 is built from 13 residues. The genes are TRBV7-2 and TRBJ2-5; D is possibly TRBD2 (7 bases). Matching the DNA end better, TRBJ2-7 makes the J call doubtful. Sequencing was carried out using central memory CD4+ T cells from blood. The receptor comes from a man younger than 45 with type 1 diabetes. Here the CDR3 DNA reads TGTGCCGTTCGGCGGGGGCTTACCTACGAGCAGTACTTC. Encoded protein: CAVRRGLTYEQYF.